Listed below are T cell receptor beta chains from one sample, sequenced in a study of cytomegalovirus exposure and HLA in healthy donors. The repertoire was sequenced with immunoSEQ multiplex PCR; TCRdb's copy has only in-frame clones and lacks some. Of 130,000 or so clones in the sample, 77% were seen once. The sequenced sample consisted of PBMCs. These receptors all stem from a female donor in good health and CMV-seronegative. CDR3s include the opening cysteine and the closing phenylalanine or tryptophan. Each record gives: clone size, D gene, J gene, V gene, CDR3 protein, CDR3 DNA. A D gene is named only where the DNA matches it firmly. Clone sizes are given selectively: once, few, many, or a class where the clone is expanded.

>.|.|TRBJ2-1|TRBV11-3
CASSTPRSDEQFF
TGTGCCAGCAGCACACCTCGCTCCGATGAGCAGTTCTTC
>.|TRBD2|TRBJ2-7|TRBV6-1
CASRGAGMGGLGQYF
TGTGCCAGTCGTGGCGCCGGGATGGGAGGGCTTGGGCAGTACTTC
>once|TRBD1|TRBJ1-1|TRBV6-1
CASSAGQGHEAFF
TGTGCCAGCAGTGCCGGACAGGGTCACGAAGCTTTCTTT
>.|.|TRBJ1-4|TRBV6-1
CASTTFGQGNEKLFF
TGTGCCAGCACGACTTTCGGCCAGGGTAATGAAAAACTGTTTTTT
>.|.|TRBJ1-2|TRBV6-1
CASSEVFGSGGYTF
TGTGCCAGCAGTGAAGTGTTCGGATCGGGAGGCTACACCTTC
>.|.|TRBJ2-7|TRBV5-1
CASSLEGPLYEQYF
TGCGCCAGCAGCTTGGAGGGGCCCCTCTACGAGCAGTACTTC
>.|TRBD1|TRBJ1-2|TRBV2
CASSTGDYGYTF
TGTGCCAGCAGTACAGGGGACTATGGCTACACCTTC
>few|.|TRBJ2-7|TRBV2
CASTNRAYEQYF
TGTGCCAGTACGAACAGGGCCTACGAGCAGTACTTC
>few|TRBD1|TRBJ1-2|TRBV5-1
CASSLELWSAGGLGYTF
TGCGCCAGCAGCTTGGAGTTATGGTCGGCAGGGGGACTTGGCTACACCTTC
>.|TRBD1|TRBJ2-7|TRBV5-6
CASSLVTGTAAYEQYF
TGTGCCAGCAGCTTGGTCACCGGGACAGCTGCCTACGAGCAGTACTTC
>.|.|TRBJ1-2|TRBV28
CASSLAGGGYTF
TGTGCCAGCAGTCTGGCGGGTGGGGGCTACACCTTC
>.|.|TRBJ2-7|TRBV6-5
CASSYSTGPEYF
TGTGCCAGCAGTTATTCGACAGGACCTGAGTACTTC
>few|TRBD1|TRBJ1-1|TRBV19
CASSVLTGGFHTEAFF
TGTGCCAGTAGTGTATTGACAGGGGGCTTTCACACTGAAGCTTTCTTT
>.|TRBD1|TRBJ2-7|TRBV28
CASSPTGTANYEQYF
TGTGCCAGCAGTCCGACCGGGACAGCGAACTACGAGCAGTACTTC
>once|.|TRBJ2-7|TRBV4-1
CASSQAQPGNYEQYF
TGCGCCAGCAGCCAAGCCCAACCCGGTAATTACGAGCAGTACTTC
>.|.|TRBJ2-7|TRBV19
CASSTAVDSYEQYF
TGTGCCAGTAGTACAGCGGTTGACTCCTACGAGCAGTACTTC
>few|.|TRBJ2-5|TRBV9
CASSVGAGVSQETQYF
TGTGCCAGCAGCGTAGGAGCTGGAGTCAGCCAAGAGACCCAGTACTTC
>once|.|TRBJ2-1|TRBV2
CASSLVTESYNEQFF
TGTGCCAGCAGTCTAGTAACGGAATCCTACAATGAGCAGTTCTTC
>once|TRBD1|TRBJ2-7|TRBV19
CASSIPGTGHYEQYF
TGTGCCAGTAGTATCCCCGGGACAGGCCACTACGAGCAGTACTTC
>.|.|TRBJ2-2|TRBV2
CASSHEAPANTGELFF
TGTGCCAGCAGTCACGAGGCTCCAGCGAACACCGGGGAGCTGTTTTTT
>.|.|TRBJ2-5|TRBV5-1
CASSMQGYETQYF
TGCGCCAGCAGTATGCAGGGCTATGAGACCCAGTACTTC
>.|TRBD1|TRBJ1-2|TRBV6-5
CASSRTGNYGYTF
TGTGCCAGCAGTCGGACAGGGAACTATGGCTACACCTTC
>.|.|TRBJ2-7|TRBV9
CASSPRGTQTYEQYF
TGTGCCAGCAGCCCACGAGGGACACAGACCTACGAGCAGTACTTC
>.|.|TRBJ2-7|TRBV2
CASSTGQNPYF
TGTGCCAGCAGCACAGGGCAAAACCCATACTTC
>.|.|TRBJ1-1|TRBV27
CASSFIAPEDTEAFF
TGTGCCAGCAGTTTCATCGCTCCGGAGGACACTGAAGCTTTCTTT
>.|.|TRBJ2-3|TRBV9
CASSAPGVLGTDTQYF
TGTGCCAGCAGCGCCCCCGGGGTTCTAGGCACAGATACGCAGTATTTT
>.|TRBD1|TRBJ2-3|TRBV27
CASSPWTGLKDTQYF
TGTGCCAGCAGTCCCTGGACAGGGTTGAAAGATACGCAGTATTTT
>.|.|TRBJ1-1|TRBV11-3
CASSLVGGADTEAFF
TGTGCCAGCAGCTTAGTTGGGGGCGCGGACACTGAAGCTTTCTTT
>.|TRBD2|TRBJ2-7|TRBV4-1
CASSQDTGGYEQYF
TGCGCCAGCAGCCAAGATACGGGGGGGTACGAGCAGTACTTC
>.|TRBD1|TRBJ1-1|TRBV6-1
CASRGTGEAFF
TGTGCCAGCAGGGGGACAGGTGAAGCTTTCTTT
>.|.|TRBJ2-1|TRBV9
CASSVDWSGVEQFF
TGTGCCAGCAGCGTAGACTGGTCGGGGGTGGAGCAGTTCTTC
>.|TRBD2|TRBJ2-1|TRBV5-5
CASSLGLTSAPRPDNEQFF
TGTGCCAGCAGCTTGGGGTTGACTAGCGCGCCTCGCCCCGACAATGAGCAGTTCTTC
>.|TRBD1|TRBJ1-2|TRBV7-3
CASSLWGQLNYGYTF
TGTGCCAGCAGCTTATGGGGACAGCTCAACTATGGCTACACCTTC
>.|.|TRBJ1-4|TRBV5-4
CASRFAPQGEKLFF
TGTGCCAGCAGATTCGCACCCCAGGGGGAAAAACTGTTTTTT
>.|.|TRBJ2-5|TRBV28
CASSLPRETQYF
TGTGCCAGCAGTTTACCCCGGGAGACCCAGTACTTC
>.|.|TRBJ1-5|TRBV7-2
CASSLGAYQPQHF
TGTGCCAGCAGCTTAGGGGCGTATCAGCCCCAGCATTTT
>.|TRBD2|TRBJ2-7|TRBV11-1
CASSYPLADPSYEQYF
TGTGCCAGCAGCTACCCGCTAGCGGATCCCTCCTACGAGCAGTACTTC
>.|TRBD1|TRBJ1-2|TRBV28
CASSSGQGAHYGYTF
TGTGCCAGCAGCTCCGGACAGGGGGCGCACTATGGCTACACCTTC
>.|.|TRBJ2-1|TRBV6-1
CASFRDRHADNEQFF
TGTGCCAGTTTTCGTGACAGGCACGCGGACAATGAGCAGTTCTTC
>.|.|TRBJ1-1|TRBV7-6
CASSLAPGVEAFF
TGTGCCAGCAGCTTAGCCCCGGGTGTCGAAGCTTTCTTT
>few|.|TRBJ1-5|TRBV10-2
CASSESGSNQPQHF
TGCGCCAGCAGTGAATCCGGTAGCAATCAGCCCCAGCATTTT
>.|TRBD1|TRBJ1-2|TRBV29-1
CSVILLDRGPYGYTF
TGCAGCGTTATTTTATTGGACAGGGGACCCTATGGCTACACCTTC
>few|TRBD1|TRBJ2-7|TRBV6-4
CASRKTTGGKKPYEQYF
TGTGCCAGCAGAAAAACAACAGGGGGTAAAAAACCCTACGAGCAGTACTTC